This T cell receptor beta chain was captured in a study of cytomegalovirus exposure and HLA in healthy donors. The PCR had 60 Vbeta and 13 Jbeta primers. Method: immunoSEQ multiplex PCR; TCRdb's copy keeps in-frame clones and lacks some. The sample yields 130,000 or so clones, roughly 80% seen once. Concerning this clone itself: The antigen is not known.

Study results and limitations: Analysis was carried out at a later point, and it linked a missense DCLRE1C variant to TCR beta V- and J-gene trimming.

Sequencing was performed on PBMCs. This TCR was sampled from a male donor in good health and CMV-seronegative.

The CDR3 DNA sequence: TGTGCCAGCAGCCTGACTAGCGGGGGAGCAGATACGCAGTATTTT. It is translated as CASSLTSGGADTQYF. The V and J genes are TRBV6-1 and TRBJ2-3, with TRBD2 identical over 12 bases. Germline CDR1 MNHNS, CDR2 SASEGT. The trim removed 6 bases at V and 4 bases at J, leaving 5 bases unmatched. The CDR3 runs to 15 residues.